These 21 T cell receptor beta chains share one sample of origin, sequenced in a study of shared clonotypes between healthy human individuals. The method was immunoSEQ multiplex PCR; TCRdb's version includes in-frame clones alone and lacks a portion of them. Of approximately 1,500,000 clones listed, about 98% are singletons. The sequencing sample was made of naive CD4+ T cells sorted from blood. Specified subset: CD45RA+ positively selected. The receptor source for this set is a man between 25 and 39 years old in good health.

The table lists this clone with a count of one. The chain carries TRBV28 and TRBJ2-7; TRBD1 matches at 10 bases. This CDR3 region has 15 residues. CDR1 and CDR2 from the germline V gene are MDHEN and SYDVKM. Trimming at V came to 4 bases and at J to 5 bases, leaving 8 bases not matched to a gene. The CDR3 sequence: CASSSSGTGAHEQYF. The CDR3 DNA reads TGTGCCAGCAGTTCGTCCGGGACAGGGGCGCACGAGCAGTACTTC.

This clone appeared once. Other DNA sequences in the sample encode the same CDR3. The V call is TRBV9, the J call TRBJ2-1; TRBD2 might be the D (6 bases). This CDR3 is built from 14 residues. CDR1 and CDR2 from the germline V gene are SGDLS and YYNGEE. Trimming cost V 2 bases and J 3 bases, with 9 bases left between them. CDR3 sequence reads: CASSVSSGYNEQFF. The CDR3 DNA follows: TGTGCCAGCAGCGTGAGTAGCGGCTACAATGAGCAGTTCTTC.

The chain carries TRBV7-8 and TRBJ2-3, with no clear D. The CDR3 contains 12 residues. Per germline, CDR1 SGHVS and CDR2 FQNEAQ. Deletions cut 5 bases from V and 4 bases from J, with 7 bases between. The CDR3: CASSPLSDTQYF. The DNA of the CDR3 is TGTGCCAGCAGCCCACTGTCAGATACGCAGTATTTT.

The chain links TRBV18 to TRBJ1-1; no definite D call. V dropped 3 bases and J dropped 4 bases, with 6 bases sitting between them. Per germline, CDR1 KGHSH and CDR2 LQKENI. The CDR3 consists of 12 residues. This chain's CDR3 is CASSPATTEAFF. The CDR3, as DNA: TGTGCCAGCTCACCGGCTACCACTGAAGCTTTCTTT.

The rearrangement links TRBV19 to TRBJ2-5; D might be TRBD1 or TRBD2, each matching 5 bases. CDR1 is LNHDA, CDR2 SQIVND, per germline (reference sequence). CDR3 length: 15 residues. Trimming stripped 4 bases from V and 3 bases from J, with 15 bases between. The chain's CDR3 is CASSNLRDAEETQYF. The CDR3 nucleotides read TGTGCCAGTAGTAACCTCCGGGACGCAGAAGAGACCCAGTACTTC.

V gene TRBV5-4 combines with J gene TRBJ1-1; the D gene is possibly TRBD1 (6 bases). The CDR3 is 15 residues long. V shed 3 bases and J shed 4 bases, with 16 bases lying between them. Germline V CDR1 and CDR2: SGHNT, YYREEE (reference sequence). As DNA, the CDR3 is TGTGCCAGCAGCTCCCGAAAGGGAGGGGGCACTGAAGCTTTCTTT. Translating gives CASSSRKGGGTEAFF.

The chain links TRBV6-1 to TRBJ1-2, with 9 bases fitting TRBD1. Germline V lookup: CDR1 MNHNS, CDR2 SASEGT. This CDR3 region has 13 residues. J gave up 6 bases and V 2 bases, and 1 base lay outside the gene matches. This CDR3 is CASSETGGHGYTF. CDR3 in DNA: TGTGCCAGCAGTGAAACAGGGGGCCATGGCTACACCTTC.

This chain connects TRBV28 to TRBJ1-5; perhaps TRBD1 as D (5 bases). The length of the CDR3 is 16 residues. Germline V gene data show CDR1 as MDHEN and CDR2 as SYDVKM. V lost 5 bases and J lost 2, with 16 bases in between. The chain's CDR3 is CASSTPRGTGNQPQHF. Written as DNA, the CDR3 is TGTGCCAGCAGTACCCCGCGGGGCACGGGCAATCAGCCCCAGCATTTT.

This chain links TRBV19 with TRBJ2-3; TRBD2 aligns across 12 bases. This CDR3 comprises 15 residues. Germline assignment: CDR1 LNHDA and CDR2 SQIVND (reference sequence). Trimming at V came to 7 bases and at J to 3 bases, leaving 5 bases not matched to a gene. CDR3 protein: CASTRTSGNTDTQYF. CDR3 coding DNA: TGTGCCAGTACCAGGACTAGCGGGAATACAGATACGCAGTATTTT.

This clone was seen once. The sample has other DNA sequences that encode this CDR3 too. This CDR3 is CAISGGTGELFF. The CDR3 DNA sequence: TGTGCCATCAGCGGGGGAACCGGGGAGCTGTTTTTT. The V call is TRBV10-3, the J call TRBJ2-2; perhaps TRBD2 as D (6 bases). V lost 6 bases to trimming and J lost 5 bases, with 7 bases between them. Germline V gene lookup returns CDR1 ENHRY and CDR2 SYGVKD. The CDR3 sequence is 12 residues long.

This sequence joins TRBV28 and TRBJ2-7; 10 nucleotides match TRBD1. The V gene end was trimmed by 5 bases and the J gene end by 5 bases; junction bases not matched to a gene: 9. The CDR3 loop spans 15 amino acids. Germline-derived CDR1 and CDR2 are MDHEN and SYDVKM. As DNA, the CDR3 is TGTGCCAGCAGTACAGCAGGACAGGGGGTCCACGAGCAGTACTTC. Residues: CASSTAGQGVHEQYF.

V usage is TRBV6-5 and J usage is TRBJ1-2; weak D call: TRBD1 (5 bases). This CDR3 is built from 14 residues. Trimming shortened V by 8 bases and J by 5 bases, and 18 bases separated the two germline ends. Germline V lookup: CDR1 MNHEY, CDR2 SVGAGI. CDR3 sequence: CASGRRGGEYGYTF. The CDR3 bases are TGTGCCAGCGGAAGGAGGGGAGGAGAGTATGGCTACACCTTC.

The rearrangement uses TRBV27 and TRBJ2-1, with D perhaps matching TRBD1 (5 bases). Germline V gives CDR1 MNHEY, CDR2 SMNVEV (reference sequence). V was cut by 4 bases and J by 0 bases, with 19 bases left in between. There are 18 residues in the CDR3. CDR3 coding DNA: TGTGCCAGCAGTTCAATGGCCTTCGACAGAAGCTCCTACAATGAGCAGTTCTTC. This translates into CASSSMAFDRSSYNEQFF.

The chain couples TRBV10-3 to TRBJ2-1, with D perhaps TRBD2 (6 bases). The germline V and J ends were trimmed by 8 bases and 5 bases, with 16 bases remaining between them. CDR3 size: 14 residues. Germline V gives CDR1 ENHRY, CDR2 SYGVKD. The CDR3 is CAIQREDYNNEQFF. The CDR3 DNA is TGTGCCATCCAGAGGGAGGACTATAACAATGAGCAGTTCTTC.

This clone occurred once. This chain links TRBV2 with TRBJ2-7, with D perhaps TRBD1 or TRBD2 (5 bases each). The CDR3 consists of 12 residues. V lost 0 bases and J lost 12, with 12 bases in between. Germline CDR1 and CDR2: SNHLY and FYNNEI. Here the CDR3 DNA reads TGTGCCAGCAGTGAAGCGGGTGAGGGGAGGTACTTC. It encodes CASSEAGEGRYF.

V is TRBV4-1 and J is TRBJ1-5, with D possibly being TRBD1 (5 bases). V was clipped by 4 bases and J by 1 base, with 14 bases between them. The CDR3 has 16 amino acids. The germline CDR1 and CDR2 sequences are MGHRA and YSYEKL. The CDR3 DNA follows: TGCGCCAGCAGCCCCAGGGAGGGGAGCAGCAATCAGCCCCAGCATTTT. It specifies CASSPREGSSNQPQHF.

The chain recombines TRBV19 with TRBJ1-2, with D tentatively TRBD1 (6 bases). Germline loops: CDR1 LNHDA, CDR2 SQIVND (reference sequence). The V end was cut by 5 bases, the J end by 2 bases, with 15 bases between. The CDR3 covers 15 residues. The CDR3 spells CASSARWGPNYGYTF. CDR3 bases: TGTGCCAGTAGTGCCCGTTGGGGGCCGAACTATGGCTACACCTTC.

The J gene is TRBJ2-7, the V gene TRBV6-1, with 7 bases identical to TRBD1. There are 14 residues in the CDR3. V gave up 3 bases and J gave up 4 bases; unmatched junction bases: 6. Germline-derived CDR1 and CDR2 are MNHNS and SASEGT. This CDR3 is CASSDLGGSYEQYF. The CDR3 coding sequence is TGTGCCAGCAGTGATTTAGGGGGCAGTTACGAGCAGTACTTC.

This chain uses TRBV7-6 with TRBJ2-3; 8 positions match TRBD2. The CDR3 runs 18 residues. V shed 2 bases and J 4 bases; nucleotides not matched to a gene: 14. Germline lookup yields CDR1 SGHVS and CDR2 FNYEAQ. The CDR3 DNA is TGTGCCAGCAGCTTAACGGCTCAGGGGCTAGCGGGTGCAGATACGCAGTATTTT. It yields the protein CASSLTAQGLAGADTQYF.

This clone was seen a single time. The CDR3 spells CASSTEGLTYEQYF. As DNA, the CDR3 is TGCGCCAGCAGCACAGAGGGACTCACCTACGAGCAGTACTTC. J is TRBJ2-7 and V is TRBV5-1; D may be TRBD2 (6 bases). V lost 4 bases to trimming and J lost 2 bases, with 13 bases between them. Germline V gene sequence: CDR1 SGHRS, CDR2 YFSETQ. The CDR3 extends over 14 amino acids.

This clone was recorded once. This sequence joins TRBV5-1 and TRBJ2-5, with a tentative D call TRBD1 (5 bases). The CDR3 runs to 14 residues. Germline V gene data show CDR1 as SGHRS and CDR2 as YFSETQ. Deletions cut 4 bases from V and 5 bases from J, with 15 bases between. The chain's CDR3 is CASSNPQGGETQYF. In DNA form, the CDR3 reads TGCGCCAGCAGCAACCCCCAGGGTGGTGAGACCCAGTACTTC. The whole variable domain, filled in from reference TRBV5-1 and TRBJ2-5, reads KAGVTQTPRYLIKTRGQQVTLSCSPISGHRSVSWYQQTPGQGLQFLFEYFSETQRNKGNFPGRFSGRQFSNSRSEMNVSTLELGDSALYLCASSNPQGGETQYFGPGTRLLVL.